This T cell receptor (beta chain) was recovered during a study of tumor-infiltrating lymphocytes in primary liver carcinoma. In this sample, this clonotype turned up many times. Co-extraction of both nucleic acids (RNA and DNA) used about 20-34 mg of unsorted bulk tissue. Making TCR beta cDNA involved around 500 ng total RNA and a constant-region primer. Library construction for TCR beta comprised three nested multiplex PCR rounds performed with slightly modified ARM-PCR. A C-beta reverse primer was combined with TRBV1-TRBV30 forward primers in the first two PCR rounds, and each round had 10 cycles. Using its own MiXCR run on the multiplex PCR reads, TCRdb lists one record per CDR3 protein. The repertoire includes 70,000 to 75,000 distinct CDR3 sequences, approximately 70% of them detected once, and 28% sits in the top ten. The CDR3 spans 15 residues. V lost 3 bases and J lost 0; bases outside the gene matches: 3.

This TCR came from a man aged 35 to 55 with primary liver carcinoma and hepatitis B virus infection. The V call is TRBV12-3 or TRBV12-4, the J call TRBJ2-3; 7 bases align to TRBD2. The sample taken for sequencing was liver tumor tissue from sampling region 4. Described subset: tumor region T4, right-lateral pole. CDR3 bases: TGTGCCAGCAGTTTTTTAGCGGGCAGCACAGATACGCAGTATTTT. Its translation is CASSFLAGSTDTQYF.